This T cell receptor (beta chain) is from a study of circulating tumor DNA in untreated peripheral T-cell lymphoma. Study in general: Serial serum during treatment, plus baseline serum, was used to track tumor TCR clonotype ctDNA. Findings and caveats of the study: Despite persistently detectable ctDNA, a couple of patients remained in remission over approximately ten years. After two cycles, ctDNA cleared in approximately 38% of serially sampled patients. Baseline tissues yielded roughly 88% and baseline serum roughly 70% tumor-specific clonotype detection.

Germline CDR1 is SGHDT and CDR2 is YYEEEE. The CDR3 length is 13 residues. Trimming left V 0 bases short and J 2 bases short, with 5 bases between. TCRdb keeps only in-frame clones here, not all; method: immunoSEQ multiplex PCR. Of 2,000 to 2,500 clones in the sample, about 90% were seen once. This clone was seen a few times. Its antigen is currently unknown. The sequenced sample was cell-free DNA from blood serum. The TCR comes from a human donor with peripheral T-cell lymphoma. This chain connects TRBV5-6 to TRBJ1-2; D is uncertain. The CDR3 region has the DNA TGTGCCAGCAGCTTGGAAAGGAACTATGGCTACACCTTC. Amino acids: CASSLERNYGYTF.